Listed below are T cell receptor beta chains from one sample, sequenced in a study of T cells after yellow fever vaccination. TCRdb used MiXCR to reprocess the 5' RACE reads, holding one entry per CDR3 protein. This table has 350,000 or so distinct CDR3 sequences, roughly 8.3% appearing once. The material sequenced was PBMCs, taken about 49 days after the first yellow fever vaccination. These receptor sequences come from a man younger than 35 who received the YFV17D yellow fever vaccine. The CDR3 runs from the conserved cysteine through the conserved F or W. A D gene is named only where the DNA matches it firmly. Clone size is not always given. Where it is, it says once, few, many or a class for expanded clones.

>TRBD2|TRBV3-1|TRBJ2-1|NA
TGTGCCTTCAGTAGGGCAGGGAGGGCCTACAATGAGCAGTTCTTC
CAFSRAGRAYNEQFF
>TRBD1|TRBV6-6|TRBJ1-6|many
TGTGCCAGCAGTTACACAGGGGATTCACCCCTCCACTTT
CASSYTGDSPLHF
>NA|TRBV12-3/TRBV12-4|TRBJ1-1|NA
TGTGCCAGCACTTCCCTCACTGAAGCTTTCTTT
CASTSLTEAFF
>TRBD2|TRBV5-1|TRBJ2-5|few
TGCGCCAGCAGCTTGGGAAGGACTAGCGGACTCCAAGAGACCCAGTACTTC
CASSLGRTSGLQETQYF
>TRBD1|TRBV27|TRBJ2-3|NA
TGTGCCAGCAGCTTGTTCCACGACAGGGATGCAGATACGCAGTATTTT
CASSLFHDRDADTQYF
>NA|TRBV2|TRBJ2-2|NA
TGTGCCAGCAGTGAATCCGGTGGGAACACCGGGGAGCTGTTTTTT
CASSESGGNTGELFF
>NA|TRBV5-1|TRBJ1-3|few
TGCGCCAGCAGCTTACACGGCTCTGGAAACACCATATATTTT
CASSLHGSGNTIYF
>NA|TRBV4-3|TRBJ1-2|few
TGCGCCAGCAGCCAAGCGGTAGACTATGGCTACACCTTC
CASSQAVDYGYTF
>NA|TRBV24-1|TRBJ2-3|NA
TGTGCCACCAGTGATCCCAAACCTACGGGGATGGATACGCAGTATTTT
CATSDPKPTGMDTQYF
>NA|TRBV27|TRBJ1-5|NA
TGTGCCAGCAGTTTTTCTGGTCAGCCCCAGCATTTT
CASSFSGQPQHF
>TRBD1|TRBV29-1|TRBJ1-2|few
TGCAGCGTTACAGGGGGCGGGACAGGCTACACCTTC
CSVTGGGTGYTF
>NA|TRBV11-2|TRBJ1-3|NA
TGTGCCAGCAGCTCATATCCCCCGACCTCCCAATTCACCGGAAACACCATATATTTT
CASSSYPPTSQFTGNTIYF
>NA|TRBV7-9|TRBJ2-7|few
TGTGCCAGCAGCCCCGGGGATCGCGAGCAGTACTTC
CASSPGDREQYF
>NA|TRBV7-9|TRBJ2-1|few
TGTGCCAGCAGCTTAAAGTCGGTAGGGAGAAATGAGCAGTTCTTC
CASSLKSVGRNEQFF
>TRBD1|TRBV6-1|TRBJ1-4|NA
TGTGCCAGCACACGGGACAGGCGGGGTGAAAAACTGTTTTTT
CASTRDRRGEKLFF
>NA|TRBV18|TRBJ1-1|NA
TGTGCCAGCTCACCAGGTCCAGGTGAAGCTTTCTTT
CASSPGPGEAFF
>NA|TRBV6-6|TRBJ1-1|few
TGTGCCAGCAGTTACTCGACCAGGGAAGCTTTCTTT
CASSYSTREAFF
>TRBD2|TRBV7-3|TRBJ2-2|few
TGTGCCAGCAGCTTGACTAGCGGGGGGCCCATAAACACCGGGGAGCTGTTTTTT
CASSLTSGGPINTGELFF
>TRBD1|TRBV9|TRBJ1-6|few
TGTGCCAGCAGCGAGCCCCTCGGACAGGCATCCTCACCCCTCCACTTT
CASSEPLGQASSPLHF
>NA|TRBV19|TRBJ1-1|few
TGTGCCAGTAGCGCCGTGATGGTAGCTGAAGCTTTCTTT
CASSAVMVAEAFF
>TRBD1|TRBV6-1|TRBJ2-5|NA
TGTGCCAGCAGTGAAGCCTTGACAGGGCCAGAGACCCAGTACTTC
CASSEALTGPETQYF
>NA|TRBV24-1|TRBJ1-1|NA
TGTGCCACCAGGGGCACCGGGGGGAACACTGAAGCTTTCTTT
CATRGTGGNTEAFF
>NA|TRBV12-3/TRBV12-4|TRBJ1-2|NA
TGTGCCAGCAGTTTTGGCAGAAATACTAACTATGGCTACACCTTC
CASSFGRNTNYGYTF
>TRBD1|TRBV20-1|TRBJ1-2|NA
TGCAGTGCTAGCCGGGACAGCTATGGCTACACCTTC
CSASRDSYGYTF
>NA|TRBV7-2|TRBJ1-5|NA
TGTGCCAGCAGCTACCTGGCGAGGGAGGAGCCCCAGCATTTT
CASSYLAREEPQHF
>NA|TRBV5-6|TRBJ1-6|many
TGTGCCAGCAGCTACTTTAACAGAAGATCACCCCTCCACTTT
CASSYFNRRSPLHF
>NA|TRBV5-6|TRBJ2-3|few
TGTGCCAGCAGCCGGAGTTCGACGGGCACAGATACGCAGTATTTT
CASSRSSTGTDTQYF
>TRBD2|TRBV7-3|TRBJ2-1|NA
TGTGCCAGCAGCTCGCCCGACAGCGGGGCGACCACCGTTTCCTACAATGAGCAGTTCTTC
CASSSPDSGATTVSYNEQFF
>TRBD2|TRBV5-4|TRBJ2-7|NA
TGTGCCAGCAGCATGCTGACGGGGGGGTTTTCCTACGAGCAGTACTTC
CASSMLTGGFSYEQYF
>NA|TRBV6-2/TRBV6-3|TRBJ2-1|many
TGTGCCAGCACCCAGGGCCTCAACAATGAGCAGTTCTTC
CASTQGLNNEQFF
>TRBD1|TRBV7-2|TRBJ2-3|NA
TGTGCCAGCAGCATGACAGGGGGCATCGCAGATACGCAGTATTTT
CASSMTGGIADTQYF
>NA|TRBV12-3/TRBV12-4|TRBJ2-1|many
TGTGCCAGCAGTTTAGAGGGGGACAATGAGCAGTTCTTC
CASSLEGDNEQFF
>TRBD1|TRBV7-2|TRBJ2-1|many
TGTGCCAGCAGCCCCAAGGGACAGGGATACTACAATGAGCAGTTCTTC
CASSPKGQGYYNEQFF
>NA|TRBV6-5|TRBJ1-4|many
TGTGCCAGCAGTTATTCTCGGGGCACCAATGAAAAACTGTTTTTT
CASSYSRGTNEKLFF
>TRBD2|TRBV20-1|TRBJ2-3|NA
TGCAGTGCCCCTAGCGGGGGGAAAGATACGCAGTATTTT
CSAPSGGKDTQYF
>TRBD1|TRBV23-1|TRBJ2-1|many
TGCGCCAGCAGTCAATCTTTGACAGGGGTACCCTACAATGAGCAGTTCTTC
CASSQSLTGVPYNEQFF
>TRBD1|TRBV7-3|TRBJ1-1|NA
TGTGCCAGCAGCTTACCGGGACAGGAAATGAACACTGAAGCTTTCTTT
CASSLPGQEMNTEAFF
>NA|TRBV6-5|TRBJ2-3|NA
TGTGCCAGCAGTTACGATGGCTACCTGGGGACAGATACGCAGTATTTT
CASSYDGYLGTDTQYF
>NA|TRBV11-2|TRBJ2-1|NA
TGTGCCAGCAGCTTATGGGACTCTCAGTTCTTC
CASSLWDSQFF
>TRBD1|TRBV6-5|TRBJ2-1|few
TGTGCCAGCAGTTTAGACAGGGGGCTAAATTATGAGCAGTTCTTC
CASSLDRGLNYEQFF
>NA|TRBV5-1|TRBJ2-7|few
TGCGCCAGCAGCCCACGTAAGGGTGGCTACGAGCAGTACTTC
CASSPRKGGYEQYF
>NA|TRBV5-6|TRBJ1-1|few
TGTGCCAGCAGCTTCTACGACACTGAAGCTTTCTTT
CASSFYDTEAFF
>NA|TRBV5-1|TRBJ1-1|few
TGCGCCAGCAGTCGAAGGGGCGTGTCGGACACTGAAGCTTTCTTT
CASSRRGVSDTEAFF
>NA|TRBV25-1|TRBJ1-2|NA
TGTACCAGCAGTGAATATATAGGAAACTATGGCTACACCTTC
CTSSEYIGNYGYTF
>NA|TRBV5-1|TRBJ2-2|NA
TGCGCCAGCAGCTTAGGACAGCACACCGGGGAGCTGTTTTTT
CASSLGQHTGELFF
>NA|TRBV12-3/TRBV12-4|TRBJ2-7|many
TGTGCCAGCAGCCCCCTGATCTCTTTCTTAAGGTACTTC
CASSPLISFLRYF
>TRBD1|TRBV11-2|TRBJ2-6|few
TGTGCCAGCAGCTTTCGACAGGGTGTCAGCTCTGGGGCCAACGTCCTGACTTTC
CASSFRQGVSSGANVLTF
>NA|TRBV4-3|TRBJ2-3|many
TGCGCCAGCAGCCAAGTTACAGGCCGCACAGATACGCAGTATTTT
CASSQVTGRTDTQYF
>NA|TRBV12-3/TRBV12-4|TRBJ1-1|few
TGTGCCAGCAGTTTTCTCAATGGAGTTGAAGCTTTCTTT
CASSFLNGVEAFF
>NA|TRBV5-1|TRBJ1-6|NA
TGCGCCAGCAGCTTGAGGACAACGAATTCACCCCTCCACTTT
CASSLRTTNSPLHF